This T cell receptor (beta chain) was recovered during a study of Ad26.COV2.S vaccination and SARS-CoV-2 variants. Treatment described: over 15 received Ad26.COV2.S at low or high dose, single or two shots; roughly 5 received placebo; per-sample allocation not given. Collection of the samples took place on day 63 after the first injection of vaccine or placebo. Only in-frame clones appear in the TCRdb table, and some are missing; sequencing was by immunoSEQ multiplex PCR. The sample carries about 400,000 clones, over 75% recorded once. The CDR3 sequence is 13 residues long. Trimming cost V 5 bases and J 10 bases; bases outside gene matches: 8. Per the germline V gene, CDR1 is SGHTA and CDR2 is FQGNSA.

The material sequenced was peripheral blood, taken in a trial of Ad26.COV2.S vaccine versus placebo. The V gene is TRBV7-2, the J gene TRBJ2-1; 7 bases are shared with TRBD1. This clonotype was obtained from a person between 18 and 65 years old who received the Ad26.COV2.S COVID-19 vaccine or a placebo. The CDR3 nucleotides read TGTGCCAGCAGCCTCGACAGGGTTAGGGAGCAGTTCTTC. This gives the protein CASSLDRVREQFF.